This is a list of T cell receptor beta chains from one sample in a study of cytomegalovirus exposure and HLA in healthy donors. Method: immunoSEQ multiplex PCR; TCRdb's copy keeps in-frame clones and lacks some. The sample holds 150,000 or so clones, over 65% seen once. The sample was PBMCs. The receptor source for this set is a woman aged 40-49 years in good health and CMV-seronegative. Both conserved end residues are part of each CDR3. The order of the fields is clone size, J gene, D gene, CDR3 length, V gene, CDR3 protein, CDR3 DNA. A D gene is named only where the DNA matches it firmly. Clone size, where shown, is once, few, many, or a class for clones that have expanded.

clone size: few; J gene: TRBJ1-1; D gene: -; CDR3 length: 13; V gene: TRBV5-6; CDR3 protein: CASSFFQNTEAFF; CDR3 DNA: TGTGCCAGCAGCTTTTTTCAGAACACTGAAGCTTTCTTT
clone size: -; J gene: TRBJ1-2; D gene: -; CDR3 length: 13; V gene: TRBV6-5; CDR3 protein: CASSRDGFYGYTF; CDR3 DNA: TGTGCCAGCAGCCGTGACGGGTTTTATGGCTACACCTTC
clone size: -; J gene: TRBJ1-2; D gene: TRBD1; CDR3 length: 16; V gene: TRBV25-1; CDR3 protein: CASSGGQEEFGYGYTF; CDR3 DNA: TGTGCCAGCAGTGGGGGACAGGAGGAGTTCGGCTATGGCTACACCTTC
clone size: -; J gene: TRBJ1-4; D gene: -; CDR3 length: 14; V gene: TRBV28; CDR3 protein: CASSFLGGNEKLFF; CDR3 DNA: TGTGCCAGCAGTTTTCTCGGGGGAAATGAAAAACTGTTTTTT
clone size: -; J gene: TRBJ1-1; D gene: -; CDR3 length: 14; V gene: TRBV12-5; CDR3 protein: CASGFYRQNTEAFF; CDR3 DNA: TGTGCTAGTGGTTTCTACAGACAGAACACTGAAGCTTTCTTT
clone size: -; J gene: TRBJ1-5; D gene: TRBD1; CDR3 length: 15; V gene: TRBV10-2; CDR3 protein: CASSDATGPNQPQHF; CDR3 DNA: TGCGCCAGCAGTGACGCGACAGGGCCCAATCAGCCCCAGCATTTT
clone size: -; J gene: TRBJ1-1; D gene: -; CDR3 length: 14; V gene: TRBV5-8; CDR3 protein: CASQDPGMNTEAFF; CDR3 DNA: TGTGCCAGCCAGGACCCGGGGATGAACACTGAAGCTTTCTTT
clone size: -; J gene: TRBJ2-1; D gene: TRBD2; CDR3 length: 13; V gene: TRBV6-1; CDR3 protein: CASRLAGLIEQFF; CDR3 DNA: TGTGCCAGCAGACTAGCGGGACTCATTGAGCAGTTCTTC
clone size: -; J gene: TRBJ1-1; D gene: -; CDR3 length: 14; V gene: TRBV2; CDR3 protein: CASRGDSGNTEAFF; CDR3 DNA: TGTGCCAGCAGGGGGGACTCGGGGAACACTGAAGCTTTCTTT
clone size: -; J gene: TRBJ1-4; D gene: TRBD1; CDR3 length: 15; V gene: TRBV28; CDR3 protein: CATTFGGRGPEKLFF; CDR3 DNA: TGTGCCACCACTTTTGGGGGCAGGGGGCCTGAAAAACTGTTTTTT
clone size: -; J gene: TRBJ1-2; D gene: TRBD1; CDR3 length: 13; V gene: TRBV7-2; CDR3 protein: CASSLGTGPGYTF; CDR3 DNA: TGTGCCAGCAGCTTAGGGACAGGGCCCGGCTACACCTTC
clone size: few; J gene: TRBJ1-1; D gene: -; CDR3 length: 13; V gene: TRBV19; CDR3 protein: CASREHRDTEAFF; CDR3 DNA: TGTGCCAGCCGTGAACACCGGGACACTGAAGCTTTCTTT
clone size: -; J gene: TRBJ1-2; D gene: TRBD1; CDR3 length: 15; V gene: TRBV6-1; CDR3 protein: CAGTRDRESRGGYTF; CDR3 DNA: TGTGCCGGAACACGGGACAGGGAGAGTCGGGGAGGCTACACCTTC
clone size: once; J gene: TRBJ1-1; D gene: -; CDR3 length: 14; V gene: TRBV27; CDR3 protein: CASSFSRSGPEAFF; CDR3 DNA: TGTGCCAGCAGTTTCTCGCGGAGCGGGCCTGAAGCTTTCTTT
clone size: -; J gene: TRBJ2-3; D gene: TRBD1; CDR3 length: 15; V gene: TRBV11-2; CDR3 protein: CASNLQGKRTDTQYF; CDR3 DNA: TGTGCCAGCAACTTACAGGGGAAAAGAACAGATACGCAGTATTTT
clone size: few; J gene: TRBJ1-2; D gene: -; CDR3 length: 12; V gene: TRBV7-2; CDR3 protein: CASSQLARGYTF; CDR3 DNA: TGTGCCAGCAGCCAGCTGGCGCGGGGCTACACCTTC
clone size: few; J gene: TRBJ2-2; D gene: -; CDR3 length: 17; V gene: TRBV19; CDR3 protein: CASSIDRQSGVTGELFF; CDR3 DNA: TGTGCCAGTAGTATAGATCGTCAATCCGGGGTCACCGGGGAGCTGTTTTTT
clone size: -; J gene: TRBJ1-3; D gene: TRBD1; CDR3 length: 16; V gene: TRBV5-6; CDR3 protein: CASSEYTGGHGNTIYF; CDR3 DNA: TGTGCCAGCAGCGAATACACAGGGGGGCATGGAAACACCATATATTTT
clone size: -; J gene: TRBJ1-2; D gene: -; CDR3 length: 12; V gene: TRBV2; CDR3 protein: CASSEGGARYTF; CDR3 DNA: TGTGCCAGCAGTGAAGGTGGGGCCCGCTACACCTTC
clone size: few; J gene: TRBJ2-1; D gene: TRBD2; CDR3 length: 15; V gene: TRBV29-1; CDR3 protein: CSVEGLAGRGNEQFF; CDR3 DNA: TGCAGCGTAGAGGGACTAGCGGGAAGGGGCAATGAGCAGTTCTTC
clone size: -; J gene: TRBJ1-4; D gene: -; CDR3 length: 15; V gene: TRBV5-1; CDR3 protein: CASSLAYGYGEKLFF; CDR3 DNA: TGCGCCAGCAGCTTGGCGTACGGGTACGGGGAAAAACTGTTTTTT
clone size: -; J gene: TRBJ1-1; D gene: -; CDR3 length: 14; V gene: TRBV19; CDR3 protein: CASSLEAGNTEAFF; CDR3 DNA: TGTGCCAGTAGTTTGGAGGCAGGGAACACTGAAGCTTTCTTT
clone size: few; J gene: TRBJ1-2; D gene: TRBD1; CDR3 length: 13; V gene: TRBV6-5; CDR3 protein: CASRRDRGHGYTF; CDR3 DNA: TGTGCCAGCAGGAGGGACAGGGGACATGGCTACACCTTC
clone size: -; J gene: TRBJ1-6; D gene: -; CDR3 length: 14; V gene: TRBV7-2; CDR3 protein: CAPGGGIYNSPLHF; CDR3 DNA: TGTGCCCCCGGGGGAGGAATTTATAATTCACCCCTCCACTTT
clone size: -; J gene: TRBJ1-1; D gene: -; CDR3 length: 15; V gene: TRBV10-1; CDR3 protein: CASSEVGRENTEAFF; CDR3 DNA: TGCGCCAGCAGTGAAGTCGGGCGGGAGAACACTGAAGCTTTCTTT
clone size: -; J gene: TRBJ2-2; D gene: TRBD2; CDR3 length: 16; V gene: TRBV7-8; CDR3 protein: CASSLGTSGFTGELFF; CDR3 DNA: TGTGCCAGCAGCCTCGGGACTAGCGGCTTCACCGGGGAGCTGTTTTTT
clone size: few; J gene: TRBJ1-2; D gene: TRBD1; CDR3 length: 15; V gene: TRBV2; CDR3 protein: CASSETRTGGAGYTF; CDR3 DNA: TGTGCCAGCAGTGAAACCCGGACAGGGGGCGCGGGCTACACCTTC
clone size: -; J gene: TRBJ2-7; D gene: TRBD2; CDR3 length: 15; V gene: TRBV11-2; CDR3 protein: CASSAGLAGPYEQYF; CDR3 DNA: TGTGCCAGCAGCGCAGGGCTAGCGGGACCCTACGAGCAGTACTTC
clone size: once; J gene: TRBJ1-1; D gene: TRBD1; CDR3 length: 14; V gene: TRBV7-9; CDR3 protein: CASSPRQGGTEAFF; CDR3 DNA: TGTGCCAGCAGCCCACGACAGGGAGGAACTGAAGCTTTCTTT
clone size: -; J gene: TRBJ2-7; D gene: TRBD1; CDR3 length: 13; V gene: TRBV2; CDR3 protein: CASRDRGSYEQYF; CDR3 DNA: TGTGCCAGCAGGGACAGGGGGTCCTACGAGCAGTACTTC
clone size: -; J gene: TRBJ1-2; D gene: TRBD1; CDR3 length: 15; V gene: TRBV5-1; CDR3 protein: CASNRDRGALYGYTF; CDR3 DNA: TGCGCCAGCAACCGGGACAGGGGAGCTCTCTATGGCTACACCTTC
clone size: few; J gene: TRBJ1-1; D gene: -; CDR3 length: 17; V gene: TRBV19; CDR3 protein: CASSSLREGLMNTEAFF; CDR3 DNA: TGTGCCAGTAGTAGCCTCCGGGAGGGACTGATGAACACTGAAGCTTTCTTT
clone size: few; J gene: TRBJ1-2; D gene: -; CDR3 length: 15; V gene: TRBV5-1; CDR3 protein: CASSLAGGRDYGYTF; CDR3 DNA: TGCGCCAGCAGCTTGGCCGGCGGCAGGGACTATGGCTACACCTTC
clone size: -; J gene: TRBJ1-5; D gene: -; CDR3 length: 17; V gene: TRBV28; CDR3 protein: CASSYPRSGDSNQPQHF; CDR3 DNA: TGTGCCAGCAGTTACCCCCGGTCCGGGGATAGCAATCAGCCCCAGCATTTT
clone size: -; J gene: TRBJ2-2; D gene: -; CDR3 length: 14; V gene: TRBV5-1; CDR3 protein: CASTLSANTGELFF; CDR3 DNA: TGCGCCAGCACCCTTTCCGCGAACACCGGGGAGCTGTTTTTT
clone size: few; J gene: TRBJ2-1; D gene: TRBD1; CDR3 length: 16; V gene: TRBV2; CDR3 protein: CASSSAGTGGMNEQFF; CDR3 DNA: TGTGCCAGCAGCTCAGCCGGGACAGGGGGAATGAATGAGCAGTTCTTC
clone size: -; J gene: TRBJ1-1; D gene: TRBD1; CDR3 length: 14; V gene: TRBV7-9; CDR3 protein: CASRPRTGAYEAFF; CDR3 DNA: TGTGCCAGCAGACCCCGGACAGGGGCTTATGAAGCTTTCTTT
clone size: -; J gene: TRBJ1-4; D gene: TRBD1; CDR3 length: 14; V gene: TRBV6-1; CDR3 protein: CASSKTGEGEKLFF; CDR3 DNA: TGTGCCAGCAGTAAGACAGGGGAGGGCGAAAAACTGTTTTTT
clone size: -; J gene: TRBJ1-1; D gene: TRBD1; CDR3 length: 13; V gene: TRBV7-8; CDR3 protein: CASSRGLDTEAFF; CDR3 DNA: TGTGCCAGCAGTAGGGGGCTGGACACTGAAGCTTTCTTT
clone size: -; J gene: TRBJ2-4; D gene: -; CDR3 length: 11; V gene: TRBV6-6; CDR3 protein: CASSQQDIQYF; CDR3 DNA: TGTGCCAGCAGTCAACAAGACATTCAGTACTTC
clone size: -; J gene: TRBJ1-4; D gene: -; CDR3 length: 13; V gene: TRBV6-5; CDR3 protein: CASSYGGGEKLFF; CDR3 DNA: TGTGCCAGCAGTTACGGGGGAGGTGAAAAACTGTTTTTT
clone size: -; J gene: TRBJ2-1; D gene: TRBD2; CDR3 length: 15; V gene: TRBV7-2; CDR3 protein: CASSLSLAEYNEQFF; CDR3 DNA: TGTGCCAGCAGCTTATCCCTAGCGGAGTACAATGAGCAGTTCTTC
clone size: -; J gene: TRBJ1-1; D gene: TRBD1; CDR3 length: 16; V gene: TRBV23-1; CDR3 protein: CASSQPKGQGDTEVFF; CDR3 DNA: TGCGCCAGCAGTCAACCCAAGGGACAGGGGGACACTGAAGTTTTCTTT
clone size: -; J gene: TRBJ2-3; D gene: TRBD2; CDR3 length: 15; V gene: TRBV10-3; CDR3 protein: CAIRGGLAGTDTQYF; CDR3 DNA: TGTGCCATCAGGGGCGGACTAGCGGGCACAGATACGCAGTATTTT
clone size: -; J gene: TRBJ2-7; D gene: TRBD1; CDR3 length: 16; V gene: TRBV5-1; CDR3 protein: CASSPWTGLNSYEQYF; CDR3 DNA: TGCGCCAGCAGCCCGTGGACAGGTCTCAACTCCTACGAGCAGTACTTC
clone size: -; J gene: TRBJ2-1; D gene: TRBD1; CDR3 length: 11; V gene: TRBV6-1; CDR3 protein: CASSLQGGQFF; CDR3 DNA: TGTGCCAGCAGTCTACAGGGGGGGCAGTTCTTC
clone size: few; J gene: TRBJ2-2; D gene: TRBD1; CDR3 length: 17; V gene: TRBV7-9; CDR3 protein: CASSPIGQGSWTGELFF; CDR3 DNA: TGTGCCAGCAGCCCCATCGGACAGGGTTCGTGGACCGGGGAGCTGTTTTTT
clone size: -; J gene: TRBJ2-7; D gene: -; CDR3 length: 13; V gene: TRBV28; CDR3 protein: CASSWQGTYEQYF; CDR3 DNA: TGTGCCAGCAGTTGGCAGGGGACCTACGAGCAGTACTTC